This T cell receptor beta chain derives from a study of T cell responses to AZD1222 COVID-19 vaccine. Profiling relied on immunoSEQ multiplex PCR, and the TCRdb table lists in-frame clones only, not all of them. Of around 180,000 clones in the sample, approximately 90% are singletons; the top ten hold approximately 26%. Germline assignment: CDR1 SGHTA and CDR2 FQGTGA. V trimming: 5 bases; J trimming: 3 bases; junction bases outside the gene matches: 3. The CDR3 is 14 amino acids. The chain carries TRBV7-3 and TRBJ2-3; TRBD2 aligns across 9 bases. This TCR came from an adult who received the AZD1222 COVID-19 vaccine. The sequenced sample was peripheral blood, obtained 28 days after the second AZD1222 dose. The CDR3 DNA reads TGTGCCAGCAGCATGGGACTAGCTACAGATACGCAGTATTTT. This encodes CASSMGLATDTQYF. Together with reference TRBV7-3 and TRBJ2-3, the CDR3 gives the full variable domain: GAGVSQTPSNKVTEKGKYVELRCDPISGHTALYWYRQSLGQGPEFLIYFQGTGAADDSGLPNDRFFAVRPEGSVSTLKIQRTERGDSAVYLCASSMGLATDTQYFGPGTRLTVL.